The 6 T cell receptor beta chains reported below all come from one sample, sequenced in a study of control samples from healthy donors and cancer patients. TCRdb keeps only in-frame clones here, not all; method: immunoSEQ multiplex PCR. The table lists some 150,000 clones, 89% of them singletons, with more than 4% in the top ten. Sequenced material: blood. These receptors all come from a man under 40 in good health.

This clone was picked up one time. The CDR3 loop reads CASSLGIGRVETQYF. The CDR3 region has the DNA TGTGCCAGCAGCTTAGGGATAGGACGGGTAGAGACCCAGTACTTC. The rearrangement joins TRBV7-2 to TRBJ2-5, with unresolved D. This CDR3 has 15 amino acids. Germline-derived CDR1 and CDR2 are SGHTA and FQGNSA. With 1 base removed from V and 4 bases from J, the gap between germline ends came to 13 bases.

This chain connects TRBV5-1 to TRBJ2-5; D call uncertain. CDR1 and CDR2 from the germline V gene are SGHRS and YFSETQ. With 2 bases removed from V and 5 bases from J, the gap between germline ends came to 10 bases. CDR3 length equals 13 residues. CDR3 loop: CASSFPLRETQYF. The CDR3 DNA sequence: TGCGCCAGCAGCTTCCCACTACGGGAGACCCAGTACTTC.

CDR3 residues: CASSHEGAQPQHF. The CDR3 DNA reads as TGTGCCAGCAGCCATGAGGGGGCTCAGCCCCAGCATTTT. The chain carries TRBV12-3 or TRBV12-4 and TRBJ1-5; 7 nucleotides agree with TRBD1. Germline trimming cut 6 bases from V and 6 bases from J; bases unmatched to any gene: 5. The CDR3 is 13 amino acids.

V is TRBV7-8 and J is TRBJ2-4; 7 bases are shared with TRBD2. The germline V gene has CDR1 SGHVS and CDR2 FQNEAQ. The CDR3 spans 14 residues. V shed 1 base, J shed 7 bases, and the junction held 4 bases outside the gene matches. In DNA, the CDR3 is TGTGCCAGCAGCTTAGTGGGAGGGGACAACATTCAGTACTTC. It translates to CASSLVGGDNIQYF. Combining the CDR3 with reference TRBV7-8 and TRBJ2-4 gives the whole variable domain GAGVSQSPRYKVAKRGQDVALRCDPISGHVSLFWYQQALGQGPEFLTYFQNEAQLDKSGLPSDRFFAERPEGSVSTLKIQRTQQEDSAVYLCASSLVGGDNIQYFGAGTRLSVL.

The CDR3 here is CASSALQGGLREAFF. CDR3 nucleotides: TGTGCCAGTAGTGCCCTACAGGGGGGGCTAAGGGAAGCTTTCTTT. The chain combines TRBV19 with TRBJ1-1, with TRBD1 matching over 8 bases. The V gene's germline CDR1 is LNHDA and CDR2 SQIVND (reference sequence). The junction had 13 bases not matched to a gene; V was cut back by 5 bases and J by 8 bases. CDR3 length equals 15 residues.

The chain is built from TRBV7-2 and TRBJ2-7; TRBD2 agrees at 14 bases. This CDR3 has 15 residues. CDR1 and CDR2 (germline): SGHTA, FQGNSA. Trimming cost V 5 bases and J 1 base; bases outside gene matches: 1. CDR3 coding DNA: TGTGCCAGCAGCCGGACTAGCGGGGGGTCCTACGAGCAGTACTTC. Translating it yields CASSRTSGGSYEQYF.